Presented here are 14 T cell receptor beta chains from one specimen sequenced in a study of T cells in Graves' hyperthyroidism and ophthalmopathy. Researchers amplified the TCR beta CDR3 regions from RNA transcripts. Initially, a first-round RT-PCR of the TCR CDR3 employed the HTBI primer set. TCRdb recomputed calls from the multiplex PCR reads with MiXCR, one row per CDR3 protein. Of under 350,000 distinct CDR3 sequences in the sample, less than 30% were seen once. The sample comprised blood. These receptor sequences come from a man in his forties or fifties with Graves' hyperthyroidism that later progressed to Graves' ophthalmopathy.

This clonotype was found many times. V usage is TRBV2 and J usage is TRBJ2-1, with TRBD1 identical over 7 bases. The CDR3 spans 14 residues. Losses at the gene ends were 4 bases for V and 9 bases for J; bases not matched to a gene: 9. Germline-derived CDR1 and CDR2 are SNHLY and FYNNEI. CDR3 in amino acids: CASSGEKTGTEQFF. CDR3 DNA: TGTGCCAGCAGTGGGGAGAAGACAGGGACTGAGCAGTTCTTC.

This clonotype has ten or more counts. This chain connects TRBV5-6 to TRBJ2-7; 10 nucleotides align to TRBD2. CDR3 length: 14 residues. Germline lookup yields CDR1 SGHDT and CDR2 YYEEEE. V lost 4 bases and J lost 2; bases outside the gene matches: 3. CDR3: CASSLAGAPYEQYF. The DNA for the CDR3 is TGTGCCAGCAGCCTAGCGGGAGCCCCCTACGAGCAGTACTTC.

This clonotype has more than one count but fewer than ten. The chain employs TRBV18 and TRBJ2-7; TRBD2 matches 7 bases. In germline, CDR1 is KGHSH, CDR2 LQKENI. This CDR3 has 15 residues. J gave up 5 bases and V 8 bases, and 15 bases lay outside the gene matches. CDR3 nucleotide sequence: TGTGCCAGCAGTCAACTGGCGGGAGATACGAACGAGCAGTACTTC. Protein: CASSQLAGDTNEQYF.

This clonotype was seen many times. The V and J genes are TRBV20-1 and TRBJ2-4, with 7 bases lining up with TRBD1. The J segment lost 6 bases and the V segment lost 6 bases, leaving 8 bases of the junction unmatched. Germline V gene lookup returns CDR1 DFQATT and CDR2 SNEGSKA (reference sequence). This CDR3 region has 13 residues. The CDR3 is CSATGDRGNIQYF. The CDR3 coding sequence is TGCAGTGCGACTGGGGACAGAGGAAACATTCAGTACTTC.

The V and J genes are TRBV12-3 or TRBV12-4 and TRBJ2-7; maybe TRBD1 (5 bases). The CDR3 consists of 13 residues. V gave up 4 bases and J gave up 3 bases, with 10 bases separating them. The CDR3 is CASSSGYLYEQYF. CDR3 DNA sequence: TGTGCCAGCAGTTCAGGGTACCTCTACGAGCAGTACTTC.

The J gene is TRBJ1-2, the V gene TRBV6-1; a weak D match, TRBD1 (5 bases). Germline V gives CDR1 MNHNS, CDR2 SASEGT. The CDR3 has 14 amino acids. Trimming shortened V by 4 bases and J by 0 bases, and 9 bases separated the two germline ends. CDR3 sequence (DNA): TGTGCCAGCAGTGCCGGGACGACTAACTATGGCTACACCTTC. It is translated as CASSAGTTNYGYTF.

V gene TRBV7-9 combines with J gene TRBJ2-7; the D is unclear. Looked up from germline, CDR1 is SEHNR and CDR2 is FQNEAQ (reference sequence). V was cut by 3 bases and J by 7 bases, with 16 bases left in between. The CDR3 is 14 amino acids. CDR3 residues: CASSFGSHALEQYF. The CDR3 nucleotides are TGTGCCAGCAGCTTTGGGTCTCATGCGCTGGAGCAGTACTTC.

In its sample, this clonotype was seen many times. The chain combines TRBV6-5 with TRBJ2-7; D unclear. The V end was cut by 2 bases, the J end by 5 bases, with 10 bases between. The germline V gene encodes CDR1 MNHEY and CDR2 SVGAGI. The CDR3 sequence is 13 residues long. This CDR3 reads CASSYGGEDEQYF. The CDR3 nucleotides read TGTGCCAGCAGTTACGGTGGTGAGGACGAGCAGTACTTC.

This clonotype was seen ten or more times. V and J are TRBV10-3 and TRBJ1-3, with unresolved D. The CDR3 runs to 14 residues. V was pared by 0 bases and J by 1 base, with 4 bases between. The germline CDR1 and CDR2 sequences are ENHRY and SYGVKD. The CDR3 DNA reads as TGTGCCATCAGTGAGTCGCCTTCTGGAAACACCATATATTTT. It is translated as CAISESPSGNTIYF.

This clonotype was observed at least ten times. The rearrangement uses TRBV6-1 and TRBJ2-7; 9 nucleotides agree with TRBD2. The V and J ends lost 6 bases and 6 bases, in that order; junction bases with no gene match: 6. CDR1 is MNHNS, CDR2 SASEGT, per germline. CDR3 size: 13 residues. CDR3 residues: CASSQAGGSEQYF. The CDR3, as DNA: TGTGCCAGCAGCCAAGCGGGAGGTTCCGAGCAGTACTTC.

The V call is TRBV12-3 or TRBV12-4, the J call TRBJ1-2, with 7 bases matching TRBD1. Trimming removed 6 bases from V and 4 bases from J; junction bases left unmatched: 11. The CDR3 is 15 amino acids. The CDR3 DNA follows: TGTGCCAGCAGCCCGCGGACAGGAAGGGGCTATGGCTACACCTTC. Translating gives CASSPRTGRGYGYTF.

J is TRBJ2-7 and V is TRBV20-1; 9 bases fit TRBD2. The CDR3 is 15 residues long. V was clipped by 3 bases and J by 6 bases; unmatched bases: 12. In germline, CDR1 is DFQATT, CDR2 SNEGSKA (reference sequence). The CDR3 DNA sequence: TGCAGTGCTAGTTGGGTCGGCGGGGGGGCGGTCGAGCAGTACTTC. It translates to CSASWVGGGAVEQYF.

The J gene is TRBJ1-2, the V gene TRBV28; 8 nucleotides agree with TRBD1. The CDR3 is 12 amino acids. V shed 11 bases and J 6 bases; nucleotides not matched to a gene: 8. Germline V lookup: CDR1 MDHEN, CDR2 SYDVKM. CDR3 sequence: CAAKQGADGYTF. In DNA form, the CDR3 reads TGTGCCGCTAAGCAGGGGGCGGATGGCTACACCTTC.

The chain uses TRBV6-2 or TRBV6-3 and TRBJ2-4; D may be TRBD2 (6 bases). CDR3 length: 17 residues. V was pared by 2 bases and J by 8 bases, with 22 bases between. CDR1 is MNHEY and CDR2 is SVGEGT in the germline V gene. Written as DNA, the CDR3 is TGTGCCAGCAGTTACCATGGCGGGACCCCGCCGAGGGACATTCAGTACTTC. This codes for CASSYHGGTPPRDIQYF.